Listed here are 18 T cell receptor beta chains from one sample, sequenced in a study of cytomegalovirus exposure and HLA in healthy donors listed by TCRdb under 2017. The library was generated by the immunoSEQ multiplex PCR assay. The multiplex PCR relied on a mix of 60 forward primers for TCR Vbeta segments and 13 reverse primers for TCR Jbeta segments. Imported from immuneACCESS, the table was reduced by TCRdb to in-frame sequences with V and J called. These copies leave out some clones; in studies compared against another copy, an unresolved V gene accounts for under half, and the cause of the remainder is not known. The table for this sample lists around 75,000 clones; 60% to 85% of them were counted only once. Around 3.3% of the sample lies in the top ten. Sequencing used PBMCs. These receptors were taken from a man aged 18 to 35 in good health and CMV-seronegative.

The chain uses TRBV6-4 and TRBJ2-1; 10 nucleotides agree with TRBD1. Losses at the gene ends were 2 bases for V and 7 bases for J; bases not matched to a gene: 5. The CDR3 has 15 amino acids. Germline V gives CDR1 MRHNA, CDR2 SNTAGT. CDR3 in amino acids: CASSDGTGVRNEQFF. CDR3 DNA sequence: TGTGCCAGCAGTGACGGGACAGGGGTACGGAATGAGCAGTTCTTC.

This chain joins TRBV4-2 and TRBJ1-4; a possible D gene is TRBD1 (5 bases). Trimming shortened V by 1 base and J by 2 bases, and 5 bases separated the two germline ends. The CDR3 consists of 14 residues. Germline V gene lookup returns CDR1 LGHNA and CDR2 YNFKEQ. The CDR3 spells CASSQGGTNEKLFF. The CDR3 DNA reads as TGTGCCAGCAGCCAAGGGGGCACTAATGAAAAACTGTTTTTT.

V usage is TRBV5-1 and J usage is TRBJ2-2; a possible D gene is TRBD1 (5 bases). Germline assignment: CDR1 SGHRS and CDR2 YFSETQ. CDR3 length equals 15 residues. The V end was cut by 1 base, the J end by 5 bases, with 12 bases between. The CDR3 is CASSLQQVETGELFF. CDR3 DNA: TGCGCCAGCAGCTTGCAACAGGTTGAAACCGGGGAGCTGTTTTTT.

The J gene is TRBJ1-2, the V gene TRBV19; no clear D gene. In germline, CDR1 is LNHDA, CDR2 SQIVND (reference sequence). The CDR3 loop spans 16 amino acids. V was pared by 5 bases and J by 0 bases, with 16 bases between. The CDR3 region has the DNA TGTGCCAGTAGTCCCAGGCGCCCTCCAGCTAACTATGGCTACACCTTC. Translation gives CASSPRRPPANYGYTF. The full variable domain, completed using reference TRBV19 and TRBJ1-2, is DGGITQSPKYLFRKEGQNVTLSCEQNLNHDAMYWYRQDPGQGLRLIYYSQIVNDFQKGDIAEGYSVSREKKESFPLTVTSAQKNPTAFYLCASSPRRPPANYGYTFGSGTRLTVV.

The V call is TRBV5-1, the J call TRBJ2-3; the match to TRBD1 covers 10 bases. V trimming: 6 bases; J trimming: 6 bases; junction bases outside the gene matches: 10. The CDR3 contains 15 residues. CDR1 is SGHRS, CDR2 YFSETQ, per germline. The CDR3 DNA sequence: TGCGCCAGCACCCCGGACAGGGGGGCGTCGGATACGCAGTATTTT. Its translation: CASTPDRGASDTQYF.

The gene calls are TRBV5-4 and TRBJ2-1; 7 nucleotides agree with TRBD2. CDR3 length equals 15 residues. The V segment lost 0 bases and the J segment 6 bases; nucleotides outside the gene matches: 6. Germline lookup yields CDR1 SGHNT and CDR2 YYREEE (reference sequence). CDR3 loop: CASSLDRRGTNEQFF. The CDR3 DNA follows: TGTGCCAGCAGCTTGGACCGGCGGGGGACCAATGAGCAGTTCTTC.

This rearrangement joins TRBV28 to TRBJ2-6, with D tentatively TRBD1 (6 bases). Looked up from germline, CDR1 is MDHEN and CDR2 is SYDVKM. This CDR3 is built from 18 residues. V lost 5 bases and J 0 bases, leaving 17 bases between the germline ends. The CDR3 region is CASSPLTGGGSGANVLTF. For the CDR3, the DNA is TGTGCCAGCAGTCCCCTGACAGGAGGCGGCTCTGGGGCCAACGTCCTGACTTTC.

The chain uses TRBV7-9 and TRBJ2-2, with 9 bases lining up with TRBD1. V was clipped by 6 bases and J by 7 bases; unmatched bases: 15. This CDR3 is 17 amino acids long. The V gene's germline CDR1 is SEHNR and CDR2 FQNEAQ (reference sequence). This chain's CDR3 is CASRIKGTGRAGGELFF. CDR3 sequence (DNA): TGTGCCAGCAGGATCAAAGGGACAGGGCGGGCCGGCGGGGAGCTGTTTTTT.

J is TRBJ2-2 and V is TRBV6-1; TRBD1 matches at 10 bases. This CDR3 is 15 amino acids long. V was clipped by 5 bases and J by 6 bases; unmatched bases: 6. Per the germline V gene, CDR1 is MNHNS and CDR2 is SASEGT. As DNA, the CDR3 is TGTGCCAGCAGTTCGGGACAGGGGAATGCCGGGGAGCTGTTTTTT. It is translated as CASSSGQGNAGELFF.

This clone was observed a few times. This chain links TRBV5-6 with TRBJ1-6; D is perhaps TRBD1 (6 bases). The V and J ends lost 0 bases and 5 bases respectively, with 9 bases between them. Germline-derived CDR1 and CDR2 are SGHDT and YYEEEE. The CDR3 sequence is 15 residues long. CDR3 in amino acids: CASSLDGTNNSPLHF. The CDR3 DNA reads TGTGCCAGCAGCTTGGACGGGACAAATAATTCACCCCTCCACTTT.

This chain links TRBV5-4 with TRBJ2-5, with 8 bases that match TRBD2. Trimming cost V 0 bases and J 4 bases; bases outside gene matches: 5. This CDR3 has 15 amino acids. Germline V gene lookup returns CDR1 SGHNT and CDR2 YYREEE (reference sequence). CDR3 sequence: CASSLGGGSRETQYF. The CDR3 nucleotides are TGTGCCAGCAGCTTGGGCGGGGGGTCCCGAGAGACCCAGTACTTC.

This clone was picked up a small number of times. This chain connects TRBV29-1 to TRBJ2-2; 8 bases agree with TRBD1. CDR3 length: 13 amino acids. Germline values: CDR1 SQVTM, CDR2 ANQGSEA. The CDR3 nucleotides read TGCAGAAGCAGGGGGCGTGACACCGGGGAGCTGTTTTTT. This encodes CRSRGRDTGELFF.

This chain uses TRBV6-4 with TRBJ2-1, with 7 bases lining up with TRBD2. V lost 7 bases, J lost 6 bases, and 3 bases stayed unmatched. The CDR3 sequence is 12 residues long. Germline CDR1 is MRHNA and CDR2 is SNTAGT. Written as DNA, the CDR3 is TGTGCCAGCAAAGCGGGGTCCAATGAGCAGTTCTTC. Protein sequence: CASKAGSNEQFF.

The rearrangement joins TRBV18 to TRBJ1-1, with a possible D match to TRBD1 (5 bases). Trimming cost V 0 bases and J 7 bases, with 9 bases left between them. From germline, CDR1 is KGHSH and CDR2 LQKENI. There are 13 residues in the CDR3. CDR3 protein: CASSPPGPIEAFF. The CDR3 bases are TGTGCCAGCTCACCACCGGGGCCCATTGAAGCTTTCTTT.

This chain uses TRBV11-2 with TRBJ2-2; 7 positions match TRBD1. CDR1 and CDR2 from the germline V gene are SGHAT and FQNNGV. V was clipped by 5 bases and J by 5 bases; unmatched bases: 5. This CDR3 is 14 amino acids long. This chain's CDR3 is CASSVLQGTGELFF. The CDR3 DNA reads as TGTGCCAGCAGCGTATTACAGGGGACCGGGGAGCTGTTTTTT.

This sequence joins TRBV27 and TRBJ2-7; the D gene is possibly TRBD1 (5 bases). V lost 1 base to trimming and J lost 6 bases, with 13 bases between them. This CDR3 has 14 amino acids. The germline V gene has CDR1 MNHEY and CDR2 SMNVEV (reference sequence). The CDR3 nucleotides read TGTGCCAGCAGTTTATTAGTGATAGGGGCCGAGCAGTACTTC. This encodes CASSLLVIGAEQYF.

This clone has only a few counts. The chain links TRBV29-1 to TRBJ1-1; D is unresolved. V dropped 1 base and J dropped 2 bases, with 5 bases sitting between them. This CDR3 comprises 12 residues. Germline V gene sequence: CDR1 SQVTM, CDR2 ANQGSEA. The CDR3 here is CSVEVFNTEAFF. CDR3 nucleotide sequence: TGCAGCGTTGAAGTCTTCAACACTGAAGCTTTCTTT.

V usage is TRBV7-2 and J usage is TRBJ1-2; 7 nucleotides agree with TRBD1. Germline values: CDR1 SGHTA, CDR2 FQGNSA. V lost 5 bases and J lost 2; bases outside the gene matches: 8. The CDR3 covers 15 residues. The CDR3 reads CASSPLGTENYGYTF. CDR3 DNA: TGTGCCAGCAGCCCATTAGGGACAGAAAACTATGGCTACACCTTC.